The 17 T cell receptor beta chains reported below all come from one sample, sequenced in a study of blood T cell repertoires in COVID-19. The table came from immunoSEQ multiplex PCR; TCRdb's copy has only in-frame clones and leaves some out. The table records about 250,000 clones, approximately 90% of them present only once. The sequencing input was peripheral blood. These receptor sequences come from a woman in her 30s with COVID-19, enrolled during active disease.

This clone was observed a few times. J is TRBJ1-2 and V is TRBV11-2; 8 nucleotides match TRBD1. The CDR3 runs 15 residues. The trim removed 4 bases at V and 12 bases at J, leaving 16 bases unmatched. CDR1 and CDR2 from the germline V gene are SGHAT and FQNNGV. CDR3 region: CASSSINLRTGRNTF. The CDR3 nucleotides read TGTGCCAGCAGCTCCATTAACCTCCGGACAGGGAGGAACACCTTC.

The chain uses TRBV5-1 and TRBJ2-2; TRBD2 aligns across 12 bases. This CDR3 spans 16 amino acids. V shed 5 bases and J 4 bases; nucleotides not matched to a gene: 6. Germline CDR1 reads SGHRS; CDR2 reads YFSETQ. The CDR3 nucleotides are TGCGCCAGCAGTAACGGACTAGCGGGGTTCACCGGGGAGCTGTTTTTT. Protein: CASSNGLAGFTGELFF.

The rearrangement joins TRBV11-2 to TRBJ2-3, with TRBD2 identical over 10 bases. The CDR3 loop spans 16 amino acids. Germline V gives CDR1 SGHAT, CDR2 FQNNGV. The ends lost 5 bases at V and 2 bases at J; junction bases unmatched: 7. CDR3 in amino acids: CASSVKAGGHTDTQYF. As DNA, the CDR3 is TGTGCCAGCAGCGTTAAAGCGGGGGGGCACACAGATACGCAGTATTTT. The variable domain in full, with the rest retrieved from reference TRBV11-2 and TRBJ2-3, is EAGVAQSPRYKIIEKRQSVAFWCNPISGHATLYWYQQILGQGPKLLIQFQNNGVVDDSQLPKDRFSAERLKGVDSTLKIQPAKLEDSAVYLCASSVKAGGHTDTQYFGPGTRLTVL.

This chain uses TRBV19 with TRBJ1-1; D unclear. Per germline, CDR1 LNHDA and CDR2 SQIVND (reference sequence). With 4 bases removed from V and 8 bases from J, the gap between germline ends came to 8 bases. CDR3 length equals 11 residues. In DNA, the CDR3 is TGTGCCAGTAGTACCGGGTTGGAAGCTTTCTTT. Translating gives CASSTGLEAFF.

V and J are TRBV7-2 and TRBJ1-1; 7 positions match TRBD1. V lost 1 base, J lost 1 base, and 3 bases stayed unmatched. CDR3 length: 15 residues. CDR1 is SGHTA and CDR2 is FQGNSA in the germline V gene. The CDR3: CASSLGTGWNTEAFF. The CDR3 DNA sequence: TGTGCCAGCAGCTTAGGGACAGGATGGAACACTGAAGCTTTCTTT.

The chain employs TRBV28 and TRBJ2-5; the D gene is possibly TRBD1 (5 bases). Per the germline V gene, CDR1 is MDHEN and CDR2 is SYDVKM. Trimming removed 1 base at V and 5 bases at J, with 5 bases between. The CDR3 loop spans 12 amino acids. The CDR3 sequence is CASSLYRETQYF. The CDR3 DNA is TGTGCCAGCAGTTTATACAGGGAGACCCAGTACTTC. Drawing the rest from reference TRBV28 and TRBJ2-5, the complete variable domain is DVKVTQSSRYLVKRTGEKVFLECVQDMDHENMFWYRQDPGLGLRLIYFSYDVKMKEKGDIPEGYSVSREKKERFSLILESASTNQTSMYLCASSLYRETQYFGPGTRLLVL.

The V and J genes are TRBV7-8 and TRBJ1-5; 9 bases are a match to TRBD1. V was clipped by 5 bases and J by 7 bases; unmatched bases: 9. This CDR3 region has 15 residues. Germline-derived CDR1 and CDR2 are SGHVS and FQNEAQ. DNA for the CDR3: TGTGCCAGCAGCCCCCGGGACAGGGAAAGGCAGCCCCAGCATTTT. This encodes CASSPRDRERQPQHF.

The rearrangement uses TRBV2 and TRBJ2-3; TRBD2 matches 11 bases. The germline gives CDR1 SNHLY, CDR2 FYNNEI. This CDR3 spans 14 amino acids. The trim removed 7 bases at V and 5 bases at J, leaving 5 bases unmatched. DNA for the CDR3: TGTGCCAGCATTAGGCTAGCGGGGGGAGATACGCAGTATTTT. It specifies CASIRLAGGDTQYF. The full variable domain, completed using reference TRBV2 and TRBJ2-3, is EPEVTQTPSHQVTQMGQEVILRCVPISNHLYFYWYRQILGQKVEFLVSFYNNEISEKSEIFDDQFSVERPDGSNFTLKIRSTKLEDSAMYFCASIRLAGGDTQYFGPGTRLTVL.

The rearrangement joins TRBV19 to TRBJ2-7; no clear D. CDR1 is LNHDA, CDR2 SQIVND, per germline (reference sequence). This CDR3 has 15 amino acids. V lost 3 bases, J lost 0 bases, and 12 bases lay in between. CDR3 bases: TGTGCCAGTAGTATCCAATACGGGTCCTCCTACGAGCAGTACTTC. This gives the protein CASSIQYGSSYEQYF. Based on the CDR3 plus reference TRBV19 and TRBJ2-7, the full variable domain is DGGITQSPKYLFRKEGQNVTLSCEQNLNHDAMYWYRQDPGQGLRLIYYSQIVNDFQKGDIAEGYSVSREKKESFPLTVTSAQKNPTAFYLCASSIQYGSSYEQYFGPGTRLTVT.

This chain connects TRBV2 to TRBJ2-4, with 14 bases fitting TRBD2. This CDR3 spans 18 amino acids. Germline trimming cut 6 bases from V and 1 base from J; bases unmatched to any gene: 8. Germline CDR1 SNHLY, CDR2 FYNNEI. This chain's CDR3 is CASSQTSGRAWAKNIQYF. The CDR3, as DNA: TGTGCCAGCAGCCAGACTAGCGGGAGGGCCTGGGCCAAAAACATTCAGTACTTC. Combining the CDR3 with reference TRBV2 and TRBJ2-4 gives the whole variable domain EPEVTQTPSHQVTQMGQEVILRCVPISNHLYFYWYRQILGQKVEFLVSFYNNEISEKSEIFDDQFSVERPDGSNFTLKIRSTKLEDSAMYFCASSQTSGRAWAKNIQYFGAGTRLSVL.

The rearrangement uses TRBV6-5 and TRBJ1-6; 10 bases align to TRBD1. The V segment lost 4 bases and the J segment 7 bases; nucleotides outside the gene matches: 4. This CDR3 has 15 residues. Germline values: CDR1 MNHEY, CDR2 SVGAGI. This CDR3 is CASSLGTGANSPLHF. In DNA form, the CDR3 reads TGTGCCAGCAGTTTAGGGACAGGGGCAAATTCACCCCTCCACTTT.

V usage is TRBV9 and J usage is TRBJ2-3; TRBD2 agrees at 7 bases. CDR1 and CDR2 (germline): SGDLS, YYNGEE. V lost 2 bases and J lost 2; bases outside the gene matches: 5. This CDR3 region has 15 residues. CDR3 sequence (DNA): TGTGCCAGCAGCGTGAAAGCGGGGAACACAGATACGCAGTATTTT. Translating it yields CASSVKAGNTDTQYF.

The chain uses TRBV4-2 and TRBJ2-2; 7 bases map to TRBD2. Trimming at V came to 0 bases and at J to 7 bases, leaving 8 bases not matched to a gene. The CDR3 runs 16 residues. CDR1 and CDR2 from the germline V gene are LGHNA and YNFKEQ. Written as DNA, the CDR3 is TGTGCCAGCAGCCAAGATTTCCTAGCGGTGGTCGGGGAGCTGTTTTTT. Protein: CASSQDFLAVVGELFF.

The rearrangement links TRBV29-1 to TRBJ2-3, with D possibly TRBD1 on 6 matching bases. The V and J ends lost 2 bases and 10 bases respectively, with 16 bases between them. This CDR3 is built from 13 residues. In germline, CDR1 is SQVTM, CDR2 ANQGSEA. This chain's CDR3 is CSVEPGTRGSQYF. The CDR3 nucleotides are TGCAGCGTTGAACCTGGGACAAGAGGGTCGCAGTATTTT.

The CDR3 region is CASSRSILGSTDTQYF. CDR3 sequence (DNA): TGTGCCAGCAGCCGATCAATACTAGGAAGCACAGATACGCAGTATTTT. This chain uses TRBV13 with TRBJ2-3, with D perhaps TRBD2 (5 bases). The V and J ends lost 5 bases and 0 bases respectively, with 15 bases between them. This CDR3 comprises 16 residues. Germline V gene lookup returns CDR1 PRHDT and CDR2 FYEKMQ (reference sequence).

This chain joins TRBV19 and TRBJ2-1, with 13 bases aligning to TRBD2. Germline-derived CDR1 and CDR2 are LNHDA and SQIVND (reference sequence). The CDR3 is 16 residues long. Trimming took 6 bases from V and 1 from J; bases not matched to a gene: 3. CDR3 protein: CASRLLAGGSYNEQFF. DNA for the CDR3: TGTGCCAGTAGGCTACTAGCGGGAGGGTCCTACAATGAGCAGTTCTTC.

V gene TRBV11-3 combines with J gene TRBJ1-1, with no clear D. V was cut by 7 bases and J by 1 base, with 10 bases left in between. This CDR3 is 13 amino acids long. CDR1 SGHNT and CDR2 YENEEA come from the germline V gene. The CDR3 region is CASTSHWNTEAFF. Written as DNA, the CDR3 is TGTGCCAGCACCTCTCACTGGAACACTGAAGCTTTCTTT.